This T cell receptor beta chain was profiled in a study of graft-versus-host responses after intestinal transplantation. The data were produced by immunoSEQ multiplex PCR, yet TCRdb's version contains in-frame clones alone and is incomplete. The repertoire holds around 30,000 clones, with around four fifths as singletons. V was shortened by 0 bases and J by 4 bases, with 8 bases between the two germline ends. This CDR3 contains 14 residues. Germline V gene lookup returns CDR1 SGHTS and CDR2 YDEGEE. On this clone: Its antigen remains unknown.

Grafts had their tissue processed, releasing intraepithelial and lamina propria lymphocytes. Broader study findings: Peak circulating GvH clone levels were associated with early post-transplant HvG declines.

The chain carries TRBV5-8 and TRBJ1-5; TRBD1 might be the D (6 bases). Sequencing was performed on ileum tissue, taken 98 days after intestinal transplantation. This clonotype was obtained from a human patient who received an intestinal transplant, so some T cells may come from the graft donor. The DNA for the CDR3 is TGTGCCAGCAGCTTGGGGACAGAAAATCAGCCCCAGCATTTT. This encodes CASSLGTENQPQHF.